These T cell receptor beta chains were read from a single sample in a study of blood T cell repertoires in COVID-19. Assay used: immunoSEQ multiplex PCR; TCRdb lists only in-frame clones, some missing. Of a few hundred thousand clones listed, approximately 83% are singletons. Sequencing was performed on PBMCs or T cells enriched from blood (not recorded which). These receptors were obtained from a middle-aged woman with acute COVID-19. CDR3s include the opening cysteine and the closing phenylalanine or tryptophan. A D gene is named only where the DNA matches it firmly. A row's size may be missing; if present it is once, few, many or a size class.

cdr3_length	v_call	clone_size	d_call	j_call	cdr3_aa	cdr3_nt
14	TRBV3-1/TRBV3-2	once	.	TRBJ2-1	CASSPPVLSNEQFF	TGTGCCAGCAGCCCGCCGGTTTTATCTAATGAGCAGTTCTTC
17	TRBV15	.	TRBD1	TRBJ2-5	CATSSGGTGGLKETQYF	TGTGCCACCAGCAGCGGTGGGACAGGGGGCTTGAAAGAGACCCAGTACTTC
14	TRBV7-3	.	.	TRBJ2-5	CASSLAGRRETQYF	TGTGCCAGCAGCTTAGCCGGCAGGAGGGAGACCCAGTACTTC
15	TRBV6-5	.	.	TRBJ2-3	CASSRRSHRTDTQYF	TGTGCCAGCAGCCGCCGGTCGCATCGCACAGATACGCAGTATTTT
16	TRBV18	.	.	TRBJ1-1	CASSPQPGGVNTEAFF	TGTGCCAGCTCACCCCAGCCCGGGGGGGTGAACACTGAAGCTTTCTTT
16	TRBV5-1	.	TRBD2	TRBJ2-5	CASSPGLAGAPETQYF	TGCGCCAGCAGCCCCGGACTAGCGGGAGCCCCAGAGACCCAGTACTTC
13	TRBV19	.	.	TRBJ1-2	CASSWTEPYGYTF	TGTGCCAGTAGCTGGACAGAGCCCTATGGCTACACCTTC
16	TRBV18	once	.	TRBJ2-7	CASSPTLEGPPYEQYF	TGTGCCAGCTCGCCTACACTGGAGGGGCCTCCCTACGAGCAGTACTTC
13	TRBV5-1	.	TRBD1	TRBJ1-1	CASREWTGVPAFF	TGCGCCAGCAGGGAATGGACAGGGGTTCCGGCTTTCTTT
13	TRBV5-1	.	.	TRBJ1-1	CASSSDKHTEAFF	TGCGCCAGCAGCTCCGACAAGCACACTGAAGCTTTCTTT
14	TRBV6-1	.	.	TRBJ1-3	CASSESGSGNTIYF	TGTGCCAGCAGTGAGTCAGGGTCTGGAAACACCATATATTTT
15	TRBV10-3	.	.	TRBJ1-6	CAISDSEQTNSPLHF	TGTGCCATCAGTGATAGTGAACAGACTAATTCACCCCTCCACTTT
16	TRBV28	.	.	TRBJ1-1	CASSLSTYLTGMEAFF	TGTGCCAGCAGTTTATCCACCTATCTAACAGGGATGGAAGCTTTCTTT
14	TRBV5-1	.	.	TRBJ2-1	CASSFGGAYNEQFF	TGCGCCAGCAGCTTCGGCGGGGCCTACAATGAGCAGTTCTTC
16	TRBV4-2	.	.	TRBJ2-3	CASSQDQGSSTDTQYF	TGTGCCAGCAGCCAAGATCAGGGGTCTAGCACAGATACGCAGTATTTT
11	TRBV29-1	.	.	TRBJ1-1	CSVEGSQEAFF	TGCAGCGTTGAAGGATCCCAGGAAGCTTTCTTT
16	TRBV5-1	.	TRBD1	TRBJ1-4	CASSQEPAGGNEKLFF	TGCGCCAGCAGCCAGGAGCCGGCAGGGGGGAATGAAAAACTGTTTTTT
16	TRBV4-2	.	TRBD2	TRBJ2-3	CASSQVRAGGRNTQYF	TGTGCCAGCAGCCAAGTCCGAGCGGGAGGGCGTAATACGCAGTATTTT
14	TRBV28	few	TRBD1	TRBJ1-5	CASIPGGWNQPQHF	TGTGCCAGCATCCCAGGGGGCTGGAATCAGCCCCAGCATTTT
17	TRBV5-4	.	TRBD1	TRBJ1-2	CASSLWAGTGGEYGYTF	TGTGCCAGCAGCTTGTGGGCCGGGACAGGGGGCGAGTATGGCTACACCTTC
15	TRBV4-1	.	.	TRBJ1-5	CASSQETQGGQPQHF	TGCGCCAGCAGCCAGGAAACGCAGGGAGGTCAGCCCCAGCATTTT
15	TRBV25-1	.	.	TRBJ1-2	CASSDGQKLGSGYTF	TGTGCCAGCAGTGATGGACAGAAGCTCGGGTCCGGCTACACCTTC
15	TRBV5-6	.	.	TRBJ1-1	CASSLDSRRGTEAFF	TGTGCCAGCAGCTTGGATTCCAGGCGGGGGACTGAAGCTTTCTTT
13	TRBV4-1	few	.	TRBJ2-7	CASSQDSYYEQYF	TGCGCCAGCAGTCAGGATTCCTACTACGAGCAGTACTTC
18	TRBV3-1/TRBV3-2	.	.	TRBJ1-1	CASSQDNRDRYDKTEAFF	TGTGCCAGCAGCCAAGATAACCGCGACAGATACGATAAAACTGAAGCTTTCTTT
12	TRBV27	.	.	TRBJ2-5	CASSPRGETQYF	TGTGCCAGCAGTCCCCGCGGGGAGACCCAGTACTTC
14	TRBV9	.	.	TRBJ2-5	CASSVGLEKETQYF	TGTGCCAGCAGCGTAGGGCTAGAGAAAGAGACCCAGTACTTC
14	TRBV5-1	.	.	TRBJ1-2	CASSADQGFYGYTF	TGCGCCAGCAGCGCCGATCAGGGGTTCTATGGCTACACCTTC
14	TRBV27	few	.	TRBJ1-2	CASSSPRAGDGYTF	TGTGCCAGCAGTTCTCCGCGGGCAGGGGACGGCTACACCTTC
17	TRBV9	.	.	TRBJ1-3	CASSVGQWRGSGNTIYF	TGTGCCAGCAGCGTAGGTCAATGGCGGGGCTCTGGAAACACCATATATTTT
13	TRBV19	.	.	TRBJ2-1	CASSIGRADEQFF	TGTGCCAGTAGTATCGGCAGGGCTGATGAGCAGTTCTTC
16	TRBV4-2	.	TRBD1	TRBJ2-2	CASSLGTGKNTGELFF	TGTGCCAGCAGCCTAGGGACAGGAAAGAACACCGGGGAGCTGTTTTTT
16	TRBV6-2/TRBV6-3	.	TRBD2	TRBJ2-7	CASSRRLAGGLNEQYF	TGTGCCAGCAGTCGTCGTCTAGCGGGAGGTCTTAACGAGCAGTACTTC
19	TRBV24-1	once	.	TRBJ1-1	CATSEERVRSLKESTEAFF	TGTGCCACCAGTGAAGAACGGGTAAGGAGCCTGAAAGAGAGCACTGAAGCTTTCTTT
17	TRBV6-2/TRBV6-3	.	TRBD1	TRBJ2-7	CASSYSGDRGNSYEQYF	TGTGCCAGCAGTTACTCAGGGGACAGGGGGAATTCCTACGAGCAGTACTTC
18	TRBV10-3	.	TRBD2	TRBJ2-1	CAISESTSGSTKDNEQFF	TGTGCCATCAGTGAGTCGACTAGCGGGAGTACGAAAGACAATGAGCAGTTCTTC
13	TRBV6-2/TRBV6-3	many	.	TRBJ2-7	CASSPPASYEQYF	TGTGCCAGCAGTCCCCCGGCTAGCTACGAGCAGTACTTC
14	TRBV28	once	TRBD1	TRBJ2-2	CASRRGQVTGELFF	TGTGCCAGCAGAAGGGGGCAGGTAACCGGGGAGCTGTTTTTT
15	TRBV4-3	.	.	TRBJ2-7	CASSQSQGGRYEQYF	TGCGCCAGCAGCCAAAGCCAGGGGGGACGCTACGAGCAGTACTTC
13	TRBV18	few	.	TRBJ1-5	CASATTGDQPQHF	TGTGCCAGCGCCACAACCGGGGATCAGCCCCAGCATTTT
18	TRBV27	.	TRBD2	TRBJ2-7	CASSLWPPGTGGSYEQYF	TGTGCCAGCAGTTTATGGCCCCCCGGGACGGGAGGGTCCTACGAGCAGTACTTC
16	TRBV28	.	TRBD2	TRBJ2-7	CASSPGGVGVRYEQYF	TGTGCCAGCAGTCCGGGGGGAGTGGGGGTCCGCTACGAGCAGTACTTC
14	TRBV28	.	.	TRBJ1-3	CAVDRGTAGNTIYF	TGTGCCGTGGACCGGGGTACGGCTGGAAACACCATATATTTT
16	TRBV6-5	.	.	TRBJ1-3	CASSYSQRASGNTIYF	TGTGCCAGCAGTTACTCACAGAGGGCTTCTGGAAACACCATATATTTT
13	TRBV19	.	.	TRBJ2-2	CASSPYRNLELFF	TGTGCCAGTAGTCCTTATAGAAACTTGGAGCTGTTTTTT
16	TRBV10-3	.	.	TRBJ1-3	CAIREAVGGDGNTIYF	TGTGCCATCAGGGAGGCTGTAGGAGGGGATGGAAACACCATATATTTT
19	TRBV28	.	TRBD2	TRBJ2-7	CASSFSRGLAGAGSYEQYF	TGTGCCAGCAGTTTTTCCCGGGGACTAGCGGGAGCGGGTTCCTACGAGCAGTACTTC
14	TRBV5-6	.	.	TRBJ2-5	CASSLVSGQETQYF	TGTGCCAGCAGCTTGGTATCCGGGCAAGAGACCCAGTACTTC
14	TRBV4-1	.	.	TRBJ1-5	CASSQTGLRQPQHF	TGCGCCAGCAGCCAAACAGGGTTAAGGCAGCCCCAGCATTTT
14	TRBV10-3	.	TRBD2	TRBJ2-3	CAIRGLAGGDTQYF	TGTGCCATCAGGGGACTAGCGGGGGGAGATACGCAGTATTTT
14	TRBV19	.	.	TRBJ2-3	CASSILSGTDTQYF	TGTGCCAGTAGTATATTATCGGGCACAGATACGCAGTATTTT
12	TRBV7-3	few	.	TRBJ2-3	CASRDNTDTQYF	TGTGCCAGCAGGGACAACACAGATACGCAGTATTTT
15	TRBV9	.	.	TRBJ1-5	CASSESPGAGQPQHF	TGTGCCAGCAGCGAATCCCCAGGGGCCGGGCAGCCCCAGCATTTT
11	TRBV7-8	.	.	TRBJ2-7	CASSPGNEQYF	TGTGCCAGCAGCCCGGGGAACGAGCAGTACTTC
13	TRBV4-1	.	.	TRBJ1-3	CASSLNPGNTIYF	TGCGCCAGCAGCCTAAATCCTGGAAACACCATATATTTT
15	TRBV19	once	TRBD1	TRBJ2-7	CASSMGTGNLHEQYF	TGTGCCAGTAGTATGGGGACAGGGAATCTTCACGAGCAGTACTTC
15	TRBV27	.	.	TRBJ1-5	CASSLNRDSNQPQHF	TGTGCCAGCAGTTTAAACAGAGATAGCAATCAGCCCCAGCATTTT
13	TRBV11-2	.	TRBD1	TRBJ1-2	CASSPKTGAPSAF	TGTGCCAGCAGCCCGAAAACAGGGGCCCCTTCGGCCTTC
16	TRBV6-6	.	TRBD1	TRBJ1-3	CASSGDRWSSGNTIYF	TGTGCCAGCAGTGGGGACAGGTGGAGCTCTGGAAACACCATATATTTT
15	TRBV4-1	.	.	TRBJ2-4	CASSQGTTQGYIQYF	TGCGCCAGCAGCCAGGGCACCACTCAGGGGTACATTCAGTACTTC